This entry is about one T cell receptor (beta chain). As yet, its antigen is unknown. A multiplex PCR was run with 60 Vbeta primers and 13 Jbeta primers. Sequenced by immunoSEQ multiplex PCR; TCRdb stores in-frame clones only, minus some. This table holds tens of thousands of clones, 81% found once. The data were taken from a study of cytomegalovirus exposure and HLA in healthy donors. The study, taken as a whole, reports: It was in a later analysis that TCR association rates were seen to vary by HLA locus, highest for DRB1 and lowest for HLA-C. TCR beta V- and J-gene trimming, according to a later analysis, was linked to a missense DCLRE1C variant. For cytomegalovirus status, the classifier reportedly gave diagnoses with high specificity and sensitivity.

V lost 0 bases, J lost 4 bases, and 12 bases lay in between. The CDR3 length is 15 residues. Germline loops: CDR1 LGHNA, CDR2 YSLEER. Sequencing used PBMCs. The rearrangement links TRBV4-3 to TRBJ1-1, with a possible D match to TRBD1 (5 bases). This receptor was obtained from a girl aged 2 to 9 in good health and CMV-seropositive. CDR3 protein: CASSQDKIGGTEAFF. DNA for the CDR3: TGCGCCAGCAGCCAAGATAAGATCGGGGGCACTGAAGCTTTCTTT.